This T cell receptor (beta chain) was identified during a study of radiotherapy plus CTLA-4 blockade in lung cancer. Looking at the study overall: With about a third of patients having disease control, objective responses were seen in 15% to 20%.

People whose metastatic non-small-cell lung cancer was chemo-refractory got focal radiation along with CTLA-4 blockade by ipilimumab. CDR3 size: 12 residues. V lost 7 bases and J lost 4, with 14 bases in between. The V gene's germline CDR1 is SQVTM and CDR2 ANQGSEA. Overall study findings and caveats: Among reported predictors of response, early blood T cell clone dynamics with interferon-beta performed best.

Produced via immunoSEQ multiplex PCR; TCRdb's table is partial and in-frame only. Of approximately 78,000 clones listed, roughly 80% are singletons. With respect to this clone: Its matching antigen is unknown.

Sequencing used peripheral blood, obtained from a patient treated with radiotherapy plus ipilimumab. The rearrangement joins TRBV29-1 to TRBJ2-7, with D unresolved. This sequence was found in a human donor with non-small cell lung cancer who had a complete response to radiotherapy plus ipilimumab. For the CDR3, the DNA is TGCAGCGCCAGCGTCGGGTCGTACGAGCAGTACGTC. It yields the protein CSASVGSYEQYV.